This T cell receptor (beta chain) derives from a study of shared clonotypes between healthy human individuals. General observations from the study: Non-shared clonotypes had lower generation probabilities than clonotypes shared by all four sorted-subset donors. Sharing of clonotypes among donors was expected to vary with sequencing depth. The study drew on few donors, limiting represented genetic and exposure-history diversity. Sampling included only blood; tissue repertoires likely differ.

CDR3 size: 15 residues. V was clipped by 6 bases and J by 0 bases; unmatched bases: 4. In germline, CDR1 is SGDLS, CDR2 YYNGEE. Method: immunoSEQ multiplex PCR; TCRdb's copy keeps in-frame clones and lacks some. Among approximately 2,200,000 clones listed, 90% to 95% were seen once. Notes on this clone: Its antigen is unknown.

As defined, naive CD8 cells were CD45RO-negative and positively selected for CCR7, with terminally differentiated effector memory CD45RA+ cells excluded. The receptor's source is a man between 18 and 35 years old in good health. Some clones in this sample may be carry-over from other donors' samples. The V and J genes are TRBV9 and TRBJ2-4, with 9 bases aligning to TRBD1. The sample consisted of naive CD8+ T cells from PBMCs. CDR3 sequence reads: CASTRTGEAKNIQYF. In DNA, the CDR3 is TGTGCCAGCACCAGGACAGGGGAAGCCAAAAACATTCAGTACTTC. Looking up the rest from reference TRBV9 and TRBJ2-4 gives the full variable domain: DSGVTQTPKHLITATGQRVTLRCSPRSGDLSVYWYQQSLDQGLQFLIQYYNGEERAKGNILERFSAQQFPDLHSELNLSSLELGDSALYFCASTRTGEAKNIQYFGAGTRLSVL.